Listed below are T cell receptor beta chains from one sample, sequenced in a study of blood T cell repertoires in COVID-19. Some clones are missing from TCRdb's copy, which holds only in-frame ones; the method was immunoSEQ multiplex PCR. The sample has 70,000 to 85,000 clones, more than 75% seen once. Source material: peripheral blood. The receptors were sampled from a man aged 55 to 70 with acute or convalescent COVID-19. Each CDR3 is given with its conserved first and last residue. Each record gives: CDR3 length, clone size, D gene, J gene, V gene, CDR3 DNA, CDR3 protein. The D gene is left open where the match is weak. Expanded clones are given a class, and other clones once, few, many or no size at all.

len: 14; abundance: NA; d_gene: TRBD1; j_gene: TRBJ2-7; v_gene: TRBV5-6; CDR3nt: TGTGCCAGCAGCTTTGATAGGGGGCAAGGAGAGCAGTACTTC; CDR3aa: CASSFDRGQGEQYF
len: 16; abundance: NA; d_gene: NA; j_gene: TRBJ1-4; v_gene: TRBV7-8; CDR3nt: TGTGCCAGCAGCTCAACAGGGAAGGGGGTATTTGAAAAACTGTTTTTT; CDR3aa: CASSSTGKGVFEKLFF
len: 18; abundance: NA; d_gene: TRBD1; j_gene: TRBJ2-4; v_gene: TRBV7-2; CDR3nt: TGTGCCAGCAGCCTAGGGGTTTACAGGGGGCTAGCCAAAAACATTCAGTACTTC; CDR3aa: CASSLGVYRGLAKNIQYF
len: 11; abundance: NA; d_gene: NA; j_gene: TRBJ2-2; v_gene: TRBV6-6; CDR3nt: TGTGCCAGTCGACAGCCCGGGGAGCTGTTTTTT; CDR3aa: CASRQPGELFF
len: 15; abundance: NA; d_gene: NA; j_gene: TRBJ1-1; v_gene: TRBV19; CDR3nt: TGTGCCAGTAGTATGATAGGAGGGGTGAACACTGAAGCTTTCTTT; CDR3aa: CASSMIGGVNTEAFF
len: 16; abundance: NA; d_gene: TRBD1; j_gene: TRBJ2-3; v_gene: TRBV7-2; CDR3nt: TGTGCCAGCAGCCCCCAAACAGGGGGGCGGTCAGATACGCAGTATTTT; CDR3aa: CASSPQTGGRSDTQYF
len: 15; abundance: few; d_gene: TRBD1; j_gene: TRBJ1-2; v_gene: TRBV5-1; CDR3nt: TGCGCCAGCAGCTTAACAACAGGGGGCCTTGGAGGCTACACCTTC; CDR3aa: CASSLTTGGLGGYTF
len: 14; abundance: NA; d_gene: NA; j_gene: TRBJ2-2; v_gene: TRBV2; CDR3nt: TGTGCCAACGGCAGGAACCTTAACACCGGGGAGCTGTTTTTT; CDR3aa: CANGRNLNTGELFF
len: 13; abundance: NA; d_gene: NA; j_gene: TRBJ2-5; v_gene: TRBV10-3; CDR3nt: TGTGCCATCAGTTACAGGGTCGGAGAGACCCAGTACTTC; CDR3aa: CAISYRVGETQYF
len: 15; abundance: NA; d_gene: TRBD1; j_gene: TRBJ1-4; v_gene: TRBV5-1; CDR3nt: TGCGCCAGCAGCCAGGGGACAGCAGGGAATGAAAAACTGTTTTTT; CDR3aa: CASSQGTAGNEKLFF
len: 15; abundance: NA; d_gene: TRBD1; j_gene: TRBJ1-5; v_gene: TRBV7-9; CDR3nt: TGTGCCAGCAGCTTAGACATAGGGGGCTATCAGCCCCAGCATTTT; CDR3aa: CASSLDIGGYQPQHF
len: 13; abundance: NA; d_gene: NA; j_gene: TRBJ1-1; v_gene: TRBV12-3/TRBV12-4; CDR3nt: TGTGCCAGCAGCCGGGCGGGGGGCACTGAAGCTTTCTTT; CDR3aa: CASSRAGGTEAFF
len: 13; abundance: NA; d_gene: TRBD1; j_gene: TRBJ2-7; v_gene: TRBV2; CDR3nt: TGTGCCAGCGGACAGGCAGAGGGGAGCGAGCAGTACTTC; CDR3aa: CASGQAEGSEQYF
len: 14; abundance: NA; d_gene: NA; j_gene: TRBJ2-1; v_gene: TRBV3-1/TRBV3-2; CDR3nt: TGTGCCAGCAGCCAAGCATCGGGGTCTAATGAGCAGTTCTTC; CDR3aa: CASSQASGSNEQFF
len: 12; abundance: NA; d_gene: TRBD1; j_gene: TRBJ1-1; v_gene: TRBV18; CDR3nt: TGTGCCAGCTCACCCGTGACAGGGGAAGCTTTCTTT; CDR3aa: CASSPVTGEAFF
len: 15; abundance: once; d_gene: TRBD1; j_gene: TRBJ1-1; v_gene: TRBV6-5; CDR3nt: TGTGCCAGCACCTTGGAAGGGGGCTACCACACTGAAGCTTTCTTT; CDR3aa: CASTLEGGYHTEAFF
len: 14; abundance: NA; d_gene: NA; j_gene: TRBJ1-6; v_gene: TRBV5-6; CDR3nt: TGTGCCAGCAGCTTACAGGTCCCCGACTCACCCCTCCACTTT; CDR3aa: CASSLQVPDSPLHF
len: 14; abundance: NA; d_gene: NA; j_gene: TRBJ1-5; v_gene: TRBV7-2; CDR3nt: TGTGCCAGCAGCCCGGACAGAAACTCGGGGCCCCAGCATTTT; CDR3aa: CASSPDRNSGPQHF
len: 13; abundance: NA; d_gene: TRBD2; j_gene: TRBJ2-7; v_gene: TRBV7-2; CDR3nt: TGTGCCAGCAGCAATAGCGGGCCCTACGAGCAGTACTTC; CDR3aa: CASSNSGPYEQYF
len: 14; abundance: once; d_gene: NA; j_gene: TRBJ1-2; v_gene: TRBV4-3; CDR3nt: TGCGCCAGCAGCCAAGATCGGGTCAACTATGGCTACACCTTC; CDR3aa: CASSQDRVNYGYTF
len: 15; abundance: NA; d_gene: NA; j_gene: TRBJ2-1; v_gene: TRBV6-2/TRBV6-3; CDR3nt: TGTGCCAGCAGTCGCCGGGACCAGCGGGTTGGTGAGCAGTTCTTC; CDR3aa: CASSRRDQRVGEQFF
len: 14; abundance: NA; d_gene: NA; j_gene: TRBJ2-3; v_gene: TRBV2; CDR3nt: TGTGCCAGCAGGATCCGTCTAGAATCAGATACGCAGTATTTT; CDR3aa: CASRIRLESDTQYF
len: 16; abundance: NA; d_gene: NA; j_gene: TRBJ1-3; v_gene: TRBV15; CDR3nt: TGTGCCACCAGCGGACCCCAACAGGGCTTCGGAAACACCATATATTTT; CDR3aa: CATSGPQQGFGNTIYF
len: 14; abundance: NA; d_gene: NA; j_gene: TRBJ1-6; v_gene: TRBV28; CDR3nt: TGTGCCAGCAGTAGGGGGAGATTCAATTCACCCCTCCACTTT; CDR3aa: CASSRGRFNSPLHF
len: 14; abundance: once; d_gene: NA; j_gene: TRBJ2-1; v_gene: TRBV18; CDR3nt: TGTGCCAGCTCACCAGTATCGATTTCGGGTGAGCAGTTCTTC; CDR3aa: CASSPVSISGEQFF
len: 15; abundance: NA; d_gene: TRBD1; j_gene: TRBJ1-3; v_gene: TRBV5-6; CDR3nt: TGTGCCAGCAGCTGGCGGGGACAGGGAGGAAACACCATATATTTT; CDR3aa: CASSWRGQGGNTIYF
len: 14; abundance: few; d_gene: TRBD1; j_gene: TRBJ1-2; v_gene: TRBV5-1; CDR3nt: TGCGCCAGCAGCGTAGGACAGGGGGACCATGGCTACACCTTC; CDR3aa: CASSVGQGDHGYTF
len: 18; abundance: NA; d_gene: TRBD1; j_gene: TRBJ1-2; v_gene: TRBV5-4; CDR3nt: TGTGCCAGCAGCTTCTTGCTGGGACAGGGGGCGGGGGGCGGAGGCTACACCTTC; CDR3aa: CASSFLLGQGAGGGGYTF
len: 13; abundance: NA; d_gene: TRBD2; j_gene: TRBJ2-7; v_gene: TRBV12-3/TRBV12-4; CDR3nt: TGTGCCAGCAGGGCTAGCGGGGGCAACGAGCAGTACTTC; CDR3aa: CASRASGGNEQYF
len: 16; abundance: NA; d_gene: TRBD1; j_gene: TRBJ1-2; v_gene: TRBV5-4; CDR3nt: TGTGCCAGCAGCTCGACTGGGACAGGGGATGGTGGTGGCTACACCTTC; CDR3aa: CASSSTGTGDGGGYTF
len: 16; abundance: NA; d_gene: TRBD2; j_gene: TRBJ2-3; v_gene: TRBV24-1; CDR3nt: TGTGCCACCAGTGGTACTAGCGGGAGTACCCCCGATACGCAGTATTTT; CDR3aa: CATSGTSGSTPDTQYF
len: 14; abundance: NA; d_gene: TRBD1; j_gene: TRBJ2-5; v_gene: TRBV5-1; CDR3nt: TGCGCCAGCAGCTACGGGACAGAGCAAGGGACCCAGTACTTC; CDR3aa: CASSYGTEQGTQYF
len: 13; abundance: NA; d_gene: NA; j_gene: TRBJ2-7; v_gene: TRBV28; CDR3nt: TGTGCCAGCAGTAGGATAGGGGGCTACGAGCAGTACTTC; CDR3aa: CASSRIGGYEQYF
len: 15; abundance: NA; d_gene: TRBD1; j_gene: TRBJ1-6; v_gene: TRBV28; CDR3nt: TGTGCCAGCAGCCTGGCAGGGGGCTATAATTCACCCCTCCACTTT; CDR3aa: CASSLAGGYNSPLHF
len: 14; abundance: NA; d_gene: NA; j_gene: TRBJ2-2; v_gene: TRBV7-2; CDR3nt: TGTGCCAGCAGCGAAAGCCTGAACACCGGGGAGCTGTTTTTT; CDR3aa: CASSESLNTGELFF
len: 13; abundance: NA; d_gene: NA; j_gene: TRBJ1-1; v_gene: TRBV11-3; CDR3nt: TGTGCCAGCAGCTTAGATGGCCCCAGTGAAGCTTTCTTT; CDR3aa: CASSLDGPSEAFF
len: 15; abundance: NA; d_gene: NA; j_gene: TRBJ1-2; v_gene: TRBV6-5; CDR3nt: TGTGCCAGCAGTTTACTCCAAACAGGGACGCATGGCTACACCTTC; CDR3aa: CASSLLQTGTHGYTF